Shown below are 5 T cell receptor beta chains from a single sample sequenced in a study of tumor-infiltrating lymphocytes in oesophageal squamous cell carcinoma. Via MiXCR, TCRdb re-called the PCR reads, giving one row per CDR3 protein. This table holds 21,000 or so distinct CDR3 sequences, 35% to 45% found once. Material: esophageal tumor tissue. The receptors come from a male donor with esophageal squamous cell carcinoma.

This clonotype was found a few times. The CDR3 bases are TGCGCCAGCAGCTTCGGGACAGGGGGCTACGAGCAGTACTTC. Translation: CASSFGTGGYEQYF. The chain has TRBV5-1 and TRBJ2-7; the match to TRBD1 covers 11 bases. This CDR3 region has 14 residues. Germline V CDR1 and CDR2: SGHRS, YFSETQ. V shed 2 bases, J shed 3 bases, and the junction held 1 base outside the gene matches.

This clonotype has a handful of counts. The chain carries TRBV7-3 and TRBJ2-1; 11 bases map to TRBD2. Germline V gene sequence: CDR1 SGHTA, CDR2 FQGTGA. Trimming cost V 3 bases and J 0 bases; bases outside gene matches: 10. This CDR3 comprises 19 residues. CDR3 in DNA: TGTGCCAGCAGCTTCTTAGCGGGAGGGCCGTTGAGCTCCTACAATGAGCAGTTCTTC. The encoded protein is CASSFLAGGPLSSYNEQFF.

This clonotype has ten or more counts. This rearrangement joins TRBV11-2 to TRBJ2-5, with no clear D. The CDR3 runs 11 residues. The germline CDR1 and CDR2 sequences are SGHAT and FQNNGV. With 8 bases removed from V and 5 bases from J, the gap between germline ends came to 9 bases. The CDR3, as DNA: TGTGCCAGCGGCCATTGGGAGACCCAGTACTTC. Its protein is CASGHWETQYF.

A single count supports this clonotype. V usage is TRBV7-2 and J usage is TRBJ2-6, with 9 bases matching TRBD1. Per germline, CDR1 SGHTA and CDR2 FQGNSA. The CDR3 length is 17 residues. Trimming took 5 bases from V and 1 from J; bases not matched to a gene: 6. As DNA, the CDR3 is TGTGCCAGCAGCCGGGACAGGGAGTTATCTGGGGCCAACGTCCTGACTTTC. It codes for CASSRDRELSGANVLTF.

This clonotype has at least ten counts. The J gene is TRBJ2-3, the V gene TRBV11-1; 9 positions agree with TRBD2. Germline V gene sequence: CDR1 SGHAT, CDR2 FQDESV (reference sequence). The CDR3 is 15 amino acids. The V segment lost 1 base and the J segment 5 bases; nucleotides outside the gene matches: 4. CDR3 in amino acids: CASSLGGLAIDTQYF. The CDR3 DNA is TGTGCCAGCAGCTTAGGAGGACTAGCGATAGATACGCAGTATTTT. Supplemented by reference TRBV11-1 and TRBJ2-3, the full variable domain reads EAEVAQSPRYKITEKSQAVAFWCDPISGHATLYWYRQILGQGPELLVQFQDESVVDDSQLPKDRFSAERLKGVDSTLKIQPAELGDSAMYLCASSLGGLAIDTQYFGPGTRLTVL.